This T cell receptor beta chain originates from a study of cytomegalovirus exposure and HLA in healthy donors. The CDR3 has 14 residues. V was trimmed by 2 bases and J by 1 base, leaving 9 bases between them. Per the germline V gene, CDR1 is SGHKS and CDR2 is YYEKEE (reference sequence). This clone was detected only a few times. The PCR contained 60 Vbeta and 13 Jbeta primers. Measured with immunoSEQ multiplex PCR; TCRdb has only the in-frame clones, and not every one. This sample has some 200,000 clones; 65% to 85% occur once, and the top ten carry 3.5% to 4%. This clonotype was obtained from a middle-aged man in good health and CMV-seronegative. The genes are TRBV5-5 and TRBJ1-1; no reliable D call. The sequencing sample was made of PBMCs. Here the CDR3 reads CASSFGSSNTEAFF. The CDR3 bases are TGTGCCAGCAGCTTTGGCTCGTCGAACACTGAAGCTTTCTTT.